The 25 T cell receptor beta chains in this list originate from one sample, sequenced in a study of T cells in localized non-small cell lung cancer. Here immunoSEQ multiplex PCR was the method, and the copy in TCRdb shows in-frame clones only, minus some. The data show approximately 1,800 clones, 32% seen once. Specimen: lung tumor tissue, collected before any cancer treatment. These receptor sequences come from a female donor over 55 with stage I squamous cell lung carcinoma.

The rearrangement joins TRBV6-8 to TRBJ1-2; D remains unclear. The CDR3 length is 13 residues. The germline CDR1 and CDR2 sequences are MNHGY and SAAAGT. Trimming removed 2 bases at V and 0 bases at J, with 4 bases between. The chain's CDR3 is CASSYGTNYGYTF. The DNA of the CDR3 is TGTGCCAGCAGTTACGGGACTAACTATGGCTACACCTTC.

About this clone itself: Mismatch with germline at one junction end may stem from a read error. The gene calls are TRBV9 and TRBJ2-2; D is perhaps TRBD2 (6 bases). The CDR3 is 16 residues long. In germline, CDR1 is SGDLS, CDR2 YYNGEE. CDR3 DNA: TGTGTCAGCAGCGTCGGTTCGGGGGTCCCCTCTGGGGAGCTGTTTTTT. Amino acids: CVSSVGSGVPSGELFF.

This clone was recorded a few times. V is TRBV29-1 and J is TRBJ2-1; D gene uncertain. CDR1 and CDR2 from the germline V gene are SQVTM and ANQGSEA. V was trimmed by 4 bases and J by 0 bases, leaving 7 bases between them. The length of the CDR3 is 13 residues. CDR3 sequence: CSVVSSSYNEQFF. CDR3 coding DNA: TGCAGCGTTGTCTCGAGCTCCTACAATGAGCAGTTCTTC.

This chain links TRBV29-1 with TRBJ1-2; a weak D match, TRBD1 (5 bases). Trimming shortened V by 0 bases and J by 8 bases, and 13 bases separated the two germline ends. Germline V lookup: CDR1 SQVTM, CDR2 ANQGSEA. CDR3 length: 13 amino acids. CDR3 in DNA: TGCAGCGTTGAAGATCTGGGCAGGGTGGGCTACACCTTC. This encodes CSVEDLGRVGYTF.

The chain employs TRBV29-1 and TRBJ2-1; weak D call: TRBD1 (5 bases). Deletions cut 5 bases from V and 9 bases from J, with 14 bases between. There are 12 residues in the CDR3. Germline CDR1 is SQVTM and CDR2 is ANQGSEA. The CDR3 protein is CSVPGARPEQFF. The CDR3, as DNA: TGCAGCGTTCCTGGGGCGCGGCCTGAGCAGTTCTTC.

The genes are TRBV15 and TRBJ1-4, with D possibly TRBD1 on 5 matching bases. The CDR3 length is 16 residues. In germline, CDR1 is LNHNV, CDR2 YYDKDF (reference sequence). The V gene lost 1 base and the J gene lost 8 bases, with 17 bases spanning the gap. CDR3 in amino acids: CATSRAPGRAEEKLFF. The CDR3 region has the DNA TGTGCCACCAGCAGAGCCCCGGGACGGGCAGAAGAAAAACTGTTTTTT. Full variable domain (rest looked up from reference TRBV15 and TRBJ1-4): DAMVIQNPRYQVTQFGKPVTLSCSQTLNHNVMYWYQQKSSQAPKLLFHYYDKDFNNEADTPDNFQSRRPNTSFCFLDIRSPGLGDTAMYLCATSRAPGRAEEKLFFGSGTQLSVL.

This sequence joins TRBV18 and TRBJ1-1, with D possibly TRBD1 on 6 matching bases. The V gene lost 5 bases and the J gene lost 0 bases, with 10 bases spanning the gap. This CDR3 has 14 residues. Looked up from germline, CDR1 is KGHSH and CDR2 is LQKENI. As DNA, the CDR3 is TGTGCCAGCTCATCGGGACAAGTGAACACTGAAGCTTTCTTT. Translated: CASSSGQVNTEAFF.

For this clone: The junction differs from germline at one of its ends, possibly a read error. The chain combines TRBV6-8 with TRBJ2-5; D is perhaps TRBD2 (7 bases). CDR3 length: 18 residues. Per germline, CDR1 MNHGY and CDR2 SAAAGT. The CDR3 protein is CASSYSRGGNRYQETQYF. As DNA, the CDR3 is TGTGCTAGCAGTTACTCGAGGGGGGGGAACAGGTACCAAGAGACCCAGTACTTC.

CDR3 amino acids: CASSPGSYYGYTF. CDR3 bases: TGTGCCAGCTCACCAGGCAGCTACTATGGCTACACCTTC. The chain joins TRBV18 to TRBJ1-2; D is unclear. V lost 2 bases and J 3 bases, leaving 7 bases between the germline ends. Germline CDR1 is KGHSH and CDR2 is LQKENI. The CDR3 runs to 13 residues.

Only a few counts were recorded for this clone. The chain uses TRBV9 and TRBJ2-3; unclear D gene. The CDR3 covers 14 residues. Trimming removed 5 bases from V and 3 bases from J, with 13 bases in between. Germline CDR1 is SGDLS and CDR2 is YYNGEE. CDR3 sequence: CASSPKTATDTQYF. The CDR3 DNA follows: TGTGCCAGCAGTCCTAAGACCGCGACAGATACGCAGTATTTT.

The chain carries TRBV19 and TRBJ1-2; TRBD1 is a possible D gene (6 bases). V was cut by 8 bases and J by 4 bases, with 17 bases left in between. The germline V gene has CDR1 LNHDA and CDR2 SQIVND (reference sequence). This CDR3 is built from 14 residues. The CDR3 sequence: CASAPGQPFYGYTF. CDR3 nucleotides: TGTGCCAGTGCTCCCGGACAGCCTTTCTATGGCTACACCTTC.

This chain links TRBV11-3 with TRBJ2-7; TRBD1 matches 8 bases. This CDR3 spans 15 amino acids. The germline gives CDR1 SGHNT, CDR2 YENEEA. Losses at the gene ends were 3 bases for V and 5 bases for J; bases not matched to a gene: 9. The CDR3 reads CASSLEAGGWDEQYF. The CDR3 DNA follows: TGTGCCAGCAGCTTGGAGGCAGGGGGCTGGGACGAGCAGTACTTC. Drawing the rest from reference TRBV11-3 and TRBJ2-7, the complete variable domain is EAGVVQSPRYKIIEKKQPVAFWCNPISGHNTLYWYLQNLGQGPELLIRYENEEAVDDSQLPKDRFSAERLKGVDSTLKIQPAELGDSAVYLCASSLEAGGWDEQYFGPGTRLTVT.

Only a few counts were recorded for this clone. V usage is TRBV4-1 and J usage is TRBJ1-6; no definite D call. The V and J ends lost 0 bases and 8 bases respectively, with 20 bases between them. In germline, CDR1 is MGHRA, CDR2 YSYEKL. The CDR3 has 18 residues. CDR3 nucleotides: TGCGCCAGCAGCCAAGATCCGCGGGCCCCGAGACTCCATTCACCCCTCCACTTT. Translated: CASSQDPRAPRLHSPLHF.

Only a few counts were recorded for this clone. The V gene is TRBV9, the J gene TRBJ1-4; the D is unclear. Per the germline V gene, CDR1 is SGDLS and CDR2 is YYNGEE. The CDR3 is 14 amino acids. Trimming removed 6 bases at V and 6 bases at J, with 15 bases between. Here the CDR3 DNA reads TGTGCCAGCACCGAGGTATTAGGCCATGAAAAACTGTTTTTT. Translation gives CASTEVLGHEKLFF.

V usage is TRBV2 and J usage is TRBJ2-3; no clear D gene. V was shortened by 3 bases and J by 0 bases, with 7 bases between the two germline ends. Germline V CDR1 and CDR2: SNHLY, FYNNEI. The CDR3 is 14 amino acids. The chain's CDR3 is CASSERLSTDTQYF. The CDR3 DNA is TGTGCCAGCAGTGAGAGGCTTAGCACAGATACGCAGTATTTT.

The CDR3 DNA reads TGCGCCAGCATGGGGGTCTCCTACGAGCAGTACTTC. Amino acid sequence: CASMGVSYEQYF. The chain uses TRBV10-2 and TRBJ2-7; D may be TRBD1 or TRBD2 (5 bases each). The V gene lost 7 bases and the J gene lost 0 bases, with 7 bases spanning the gap. The CDR3 contains 12 residues. The germline CDR1 and CDR2 sequences are WSHSY and SAAADI.

The CDR3 region has the DNA TGTGCCAGCAGGGGGAGCCGGGACCCACGAAGTGGCTACACCTTC. This encodes CASRGSRDPRSGYTF. The genes are TRBV6-8 and TRBJ1-2; weak D call: TRBD1 (5 bases). Germline CDR1 MNHGY, CDR2 SAAAGT. V lost 6 bases, J lost 7 bases, and 21 bases lay in between. This CDR3 region has 15 residues.

This chain uses TRBV18 with TRBJ1-5, with unresolved D. The CDR3 runs to 18 residues. V lost 2 bases and J 5 bases, leaving 22 bases between the germline ends. The V gene's germline CDR1 is KGHSH and CDR2 LQKENI. CDR3 DNA sequence: TGTGCCAGCTCACCATTAGGCTTACTTTCGGGTTTGGATCAGCCCCAGCATTTT. Translated: CASSPLGLLSGLDQPQHF.

This chain connects TRBV11-3 to TRBJ1-3, with no clear D. The length of the CDR3 is 14 residues. V shed 5 bases and J shed 8 bases, with 16 bases lying between them. Looked up from germline, CDR1 is SGHNT and CDR2 is YENEEA. CDR3 DNA: TGTGCCAGCAGCCCCCAAACGACCCTAGACACCATATATTTT. It yields the protein CASSPQTTLDTIYF.

Concerning this clone: An end of the junction differs from the germline gene, which may be a read error. The J gene is TRBJ2-2, the V gene TRBV14; D may be TRBD1 (6 bases). CDR1 and CDR2 from the germline V gene are SGHDN and FVKESK. The CDR3 is 15 residues long. CDR3 sequence: CASSPRQADTGELFF. The CDR3 DNA sequence: TGTGCCAGCAGCCCCCGACAGGCCGACACTGGGGAGCTGTTTTTT.

Relative to its sample, this clone is medium-sized. V gene TRBV11-3 combines with J gene TRBJ2-5; 7 nucleotides agree with TRBD2. V trimming: 2 bases; J trimming: 4 bases; junction bases outside the gene matches: 7. The V gene's germline CDR1 is SGHNT and CDR2 YENEEA. CDR3 length equals 15 residues. The CDR3 loop reads CASSLSAGEPETQYF. The CDR3 DNA reads as TGTGCCAGCAGCTTATCGGCGGGAGAGCCAGAGACCCAGTACTTC.

This rearrangement joins TRBV19 to TRBJ2-1; TRBD2 agrees at 11 bases. V lost 3 bases and J lost 5; bases outside the gene matches: 3. Germline V gene lookup returns CDR1 LNHDA and CDR2 SQIVND (reference sequence). This CDR3 has 15 residues. CDR3 sequence (DNA): TGTGCCAGTAGTATTAGCGGGAGGGACAACAATGAGCAGTTCTTC. Translation gives CASSISGRDNNEQFF.

Sample share makes this clone medium-sized (0.01 to 0.1%). The rearrangement joins TRBV11-3 to TRBJ2-7; 7 positions agree with TRBD1. The germline V gene encodes CDR1 SGHNT and CDR2 YENEEA. The CDR3 consists of 15 residues. Trimming took 4 bases from V and 4 from J; bases not matched to a gene: 10. CDR3 sequence reads: CASSSIQGQMYEQYF. The CDR3 DNA reads as TGTGCCAGCAGCTCTATACAGGGACAGATGTACGAGCAGTACTTC.

The V gene is TRBV9, the J gene TRBJ2-7; no reliable D call. V lost 5 bases and J 6 bases, leaving 15 bases between the germline ends. CDR1 is SGDLS and CDR2 is YYNGEE in the germline V gene. This CDR3 comprises 13 residues. As DNA, the CDR3 is TGTGCCAGCAGTGTGTCGTTGACCGGCGAGCAGTACTTC. It encodes CASSVSLTGEQYF.

The V gene is TRBV7-7, the J gene TRBJ2-3; perhaps TRBD1 as D (6 bases). The CDR3 covers 15 residues. The V gene lost 3 bases and the J gene lost 5 bases, with 15 bases spanning the gap. Looked up from germline, CDR1 is SSHAT and CDR2 is FNYEAQ (reference sequence). CDR3 residues: CASSLDPGHGDTQYF. In nucleotides, the CDR3 is TGTGCCAGCAGCTTGGACCCGGGACATGGAGATACGCAGTATTTT.